The 29 T cell receptor beta chains presented below share a single source sample, sequenced in a study of blood T cell repertoires in COVID-19. The protocol was immunoSEQ multiplex PCR, while the TCRdb copy is restricted to in-frame clones and leaves out a portion. The data contain approximately 97,000 clones, around 90% of them singletons. Sequences were obtained from peripheral blood. The source is a woman aged 45 to 65 with COVID-19, enrolled during active disease.

The chain combines TRBV19 with TRBJ1-1; D is perhaps TRBD1 (5 bases). The CDR3 loop spans 12 amino acids. CDR1 and CDR2 (germline): LNHDA, SQIVND (reference sequence). Trimming left V 3 bases short and J 11 bases short, with 13 bases between. The CDR3 sequence is CASSIQGLGAFF. DNA for the CDR3: TGTGCCAGTAGTATCCAGGGATTGGGCGCTTTCTTT.

V is TRBV5-5 and J is TRBJ2-2; TRBD2 agrees at 11 bases. The CDR3 spans 17 residues. V shed 4 bases, J shed 1 base, and the junction held 6 bases outside the gene matches. Germline V gene data show CDR1 as SGHKS and CDR2 as YYEKEE (reference sequence). CDR3: CASSRTSGGLNTGELFF. CDR3 in DNA: TGTGCCAGCAGCAGAACTAGCGGGGGATTGAACACCGGGGAGCTGTTTTTT.

V usage is TRBV13 and J usage is TRBJ2-1, with D possibly being TRBD1 (7 bases). CDR1 and CDR2 from the germline V gene are PRHDT and FYEKMQ (reference sequence). Trimming shortened V by 5 bases and J by 3 bases, and 17 bases separated the two germline ends. The CDR3 is made up of 16 amino acids. This chain's CDR3 is CASSRYSGGYYNEQFF. The CDR3 nucleotides read TGTGCCAGCAGCCGATATTCAGGGGGGTACTACAATGAGCAGTTCTTC.

CDR3 DNA: TGTGCCAGTGGACAGGGGGTGGCTTCACCCCTCCACTTT. It encodes CASGQGVASPLHF. The V call is TRBV6-6, the J call TRBJ1-6, with 10 positions matching TRBD1. After removal of 9 bases from V and 9 bases from J, the junction contained 5 bases not matched to a gene. Looked up from germline, CDR1 is MNHNY and CDR2 is SVGAGI (reference sequence). There are 13 residues in the CDR3.

The chain carries TRBV11-2 and TRBJ2-5; 14 bases fit TRBD2. The V and J ends lost 5 bases and 4 bases, in that order; junction bases with no gene match: 9. The length of the CDR3 is 17 residues. Germline values: CDR1 SGHAT, CDR2 FQNNGV. The CDR3 DNA reads TGTGCCAGCAGCGCCCGACTAGCGGGGGGGCCGGGAGAGACCCAGTACTTC. This encodes CASSARLAGGPGETQYF.

This clone was counted a single time. V is TRBV19 and J is TRBJ1-5; no reliable D call. The V end lost 1 base, the J end lost 3 bases, and 7 bases lay between the germline ends. Germline V gives CDR1 LNHDA, CDR2 SQIVND (reference sequence). CDR3 size: 14 residues. The CDR3 bases are TGTGCCAGTAGTATAGTCAGATTCAATCAGCCCCAGCATTTT. This sequence encodes CASSIVRFNQPQHF.

The V and J genes are TRBV5-1 and TRBJ1-6; no clear D gene. The germline gives CDR1 SGHRS, CDR2 YFSETQ. The CDR3 runs 15 residues. Trimming removed 4 bases at V and 5 bases at J, with 13 bases between. The CDR3: CASSPTDGDNSPLHF. The CDR3 DNA reads as TGCGCCAGCAGCCCGACTGACGGGGATAATTCACCCCTCCACTTT.

V usage is TRBV5-1 and J usage is TRBJ1-2; D is undetermined. Trimming removed 4 bases from V and 4 bases from J, with 11 bases in between. From germline, CDR1 is SGHRS and CDR2 YFSETQ. The CDR3 has 13 residues. CDR3 protein: CASSKDGGYGYTF. The DNA of the CDR3 is TGCGCCAGCAGCAAGGACGGAGGCTATGGCTACACCTTC. The entire variable domain, with the rest obtained from reference TRBV5-1 and TRBJ1-2, is as follows: KAGVTQTPRYLIKTRGQQVTLSCSPISGHRSVSWYQQTPGQGLQFLFEYFSETQRNKGNFPGRFSGRQFSNSRSEMNVSTLELGDSALYLCASSKDGGYGYTFGSGTRLTVV.

The J gene is TRBJ1-1, the V gene TRBV27, with D tentatively TRBD1 (6 bases). CDR3 size: 16 residues. Germline V gives CDR1 MNHEY, CDR2 SMNVEV (reference sequence). The ends were cut back, 10 bases at V and 0 bases at J, with 21 bases in the middle. The CDR3 protein is CANLTGNPYMNTEAFF. DNA of the CDR3: TGTGCCAACCTTACAGGGAACCCCTACATGAACACTGAAGCTTTCTTT.

The rearrangement joins TRBV19 to TRBJ2-3; TRBD2 matches 7 bases. Germline V lookup: CDR1 LNHDA, CDR2 SQIVND (reference sequence). Losses at the gene ends were 5 bases for V and 3 bases for J; bases not matched to a gene: 11. CDR3 length: 16 residues. This CDR3 is CASSPLLGRGTDTQYF. DNA of the CDR3: TGTGCCAGTAGTCCCCTCTTAGGGAGGGGAACAGATACGCAGTATTTT.

The chain is built from TRBV2 and TRBJ2-7; 12 bases agree with TRBD2. The CDR3 length is 18 residues. V lost 5 bases to trimming and J lost 5 bases; unmatched junction nucleotides: 16. CDR1 and CDR2 from the germline V gene are SNHLY and FYNNEI. CDR3 loop: CASSRGSSGGAYVDEQYV. The CDR3 coding sequence is TGTGCCAGCAGTCGCGGCTCTAGCGGGGGGGCTTATGTCGACGAGCAGTACGTC.

The J gene is TRBJ2-7, the V gene TRBV10-1; D is uncertain. Germline lookup yields CDR1 WNHNN and CDR2 SYGVQD (reference sequence). The CDR3 spans 13 residues. V was clipped by 4 bases and J by 5 bases, with 12 bases between them. CDR3 protein: CASSGGTVDEQYF. DNA for the CDR3: TGCGCCAGCAGTGGAGGTACTGTGGACGAGCAGTACTTC.

The CDR3 spells CATSRKLAGTPSHEQYF. In DNA form, the CDR3 reads TGTGCCACCAGCAGGAAACTAGCGGGGACTCCGTCCCACGAGCAGTACTTC. The chain employs TRBV15 and TRBJ2-7; 10 bases are a match to TRBD2. This CDR3 is built from 17 residues. V lost 3 bases, J lost 5 bases, and 13 bases stayed unmatched. Germline CDR1 reads LNHNV; CDR2 reads YYDKDF (reference sequence).

V and J are TRBV30 and TRBJ1-2; D ambiguous. Trimming removed 0 bases from V and 6 bases from J, with 11 bases in between. This CDR3 has 13 residues. Germline V gives CDR1 GTSNPN, CDR2 SVGIG (reference sequence). The CDR3 spells CAWSVSYNDGYTF. CDR3 in DNA: TGTGCCTGGAGTGTATCCTATAATGATGGCTACACCTTC.

The chain joins TRBV5-1 to TRBJ1-6, with 7 bases that match TRBD1. V lost 4 bases, J lost 7 bases, and 5 bases stayed unmatched. Germline lookup yields CDR1 SGHRS and CDR2 YFSETQ. The length of the CDR3 is 14 residues. In DNA, the CDR3 is TGCGCCAGCAGCACAGGGGTCCCAAATTCACCCCTCCACTTT. As protein: CASSTGVPNSPLHF.

V gene TRBV30 combines with J gene TRBJ1-4, with D maybe TRBD1 (5 bases). There are 13 residues in the CDR3. V gave up 3 bases and J gave up 8 bases, with 13 bases separating them. Germline CDR1 reads GTSNPN; CDR2 reads SVGIG (reference sequence). Here the CDR3 reads CAWRGGDPEKLFF. CDR3 nucleotide sequence: TGTGCCTGGAGGGGGGGGGATCCAGAAAAACTGTTTTTT.

The chain uses TRBV9 and TRBJ2-3; D ambiguous. Germline V gene lookup returns CDR1 SGDLS and CDR2 YYNGEE. Trimming pared 0 bases from V and 5 bases from J, leaving 7 bases between. The CDR3 runs to 13 residues. CDR3 loop: CASSVEFRDTQYF. The DNA for the CDR3 is TGTGCCAGCAGCGTAGAATTTAGAGATACGCAGTATTTT.

The genes are TRBV30 and TRBJ1-6, with D possibly matching TRBD1 (5 bases). V lost 3 bases to trimming and J lost 8 bases, with 17 bases between them. CDR1 is GTSNPN and CDR2 is SVGIG in the germline V gene (reference sequence). The CDR3 sequence is 15 residues long. The CDR3 nucleotides are TGTGCCTGGAGGAGGGACTTGGGCGTTGATTCACCCCTCCACTTT. It specifies CAWRRDLGVDSPLHF.

The rearrangement links TRBV30 to TRBJ2-7; 7 positions match TRBD1. There are 19 residues in the CDR3. V lost 3 bases and J lost 2; bases outside the gene matches: 22. Germline V lookup: CDR1 GTSNPN, CDR2 SVGIG (reference sequence). CDR3 amino acids: CAWRPIPGQQVPLPYEQYF. The CDR3 region has the DNA TGTGCCTGGAGACCGATTCCGGGACAGCAAGTCCCACTCCCCTACGAGCAGTACTTC.

The chain combines TRBV5-6 with TRBJ1-4; tentative D call: TRBD1 (5 bases). CDR1 and CDR2 from the germline V gene are SGHDT and YYEEEE. The CDR3 loop spans 14 amino acids. Trimming removed 3 bases from V and 4 bases from J, with 10 bases in between. DNA of the CDR3: TGTGCCAGCAGCTCACAGGTGATTAATGAAAAACTGTTTTTT. Residues: CASSSQVINEKLFF.

V is TRBV10-3 and J is TRBJ1-6; D may be TRBD1 (6 bases). Deletions cut 8 bases from V and 6 bases from J, with 14 bases between. Germline CDR1 and CDR2: ENHRY and SYGVKD. The CDR3 covers 14 residues. The CDR3 here is CAIGGRTTNSPLHF. DNA of the CDR3: TGTGCCATCGGGGGCCGAACCACTAATTCACCCCTCCACTTT.

J is TRBJ2-1 and V is TRBV5-6, with D possibly being TRBD1 (5 bases). This CDR3 region has 15 residues. Trimming took 4 bases from V and 7 from J, leaving 18 bases between them. Germline V gene data show CDR1 as SGHDT and CDR2 as YYEEEE. CDR3: CASSPGPPLRNEQFF. In DNA form, the CDR3 reads TGTGCCAGCAGCCCAGGGCCCCCCCTTCGGAATGAGCAGTTCTTC.

The chain recombines TRBV6-5 with TRBJ2-1; D unresolved. The germline V and J ends were trimmed by 10 bases and 2 bases, with 15 bases remaining between them. CDR1 is MNHEY, CDR2 SVGAGI, per germline. This CDR3 has 14 amino acids. The CDR3 region is CATTRRVPYNEQFF. The CDR3 DNA is TGTGCCACCACCCGACGGGTCCCCTACAATGAGCAGTTCTTC.

This sequence joins TRBV5-5 and TRBJ1-2, with D perhaps TRBD1 (6 bases). The CDR3 is 17 amino acids. CDR1 is SGHKS, CDR2 YYEKEE, per germline (reference sequence). V lost 4 bases and J 0 bases, leaving 19 bases between the germline ends. CDR3 sequence reads: CASSRGGNAGANYGYTF. CDR3 sequence (DNA): TGTGCCAGCAGCCGGGGAGGGAATGCAGGGGCTAACTATGGCTACACCTTC.

The V gene is TRBV6-2 or TRBV6-3, the J gene TRBJ1-2; 10 bases are a match to TRBD1. There are 16 residues in the CDR3. Per germline, CDR1 MNHEY and CDR2 SVGEGT. Trimming at V came to 3 bases and at J to 8 bases, leaving 12 bases not matched to a gene. CDR3 in amino acids: CASSYFLRDRGRGYTF. The CDR3 DNA reads TGTGCCAGCAGTTATTTTCTGAGGGACAGGGGAAGAGGCTACACCTTC.

The chain uses TRBV24-1 and TRBJ1-4; TRBD1 is a possible D gene (5 bases). V lost 10 bases and J 4 bases, leaving 12 bases between the germline ends. The CDR3 has 13 residues. Germline loops: CDR1 KGHDR, CDR2 SFDVKD. In nucleotides, the CDR3 is TGTGCCACTCATCAGGGATTTAATGAAAAACTGTTTTTT. It specifies CATHQGFNEKLFF.

The J gene is TRBJ2-7, the V gene TRBV27; the match to TRBD1 covers 9 bases. The CDR3 is 13 residues long. Losses at the gene ends were 5 bases for V and 7 bases for J; bases not matched to a gene: 6. Germline assignment: CDR1 MNHEY and CDR2 SMNVEV (reference sequence). The CDR3 here is CASSNFDRGEQYV. CDR3 DNA sequence: TGTGCCAGCAGTAATTTCGACAGGGGGGAGCAGTACGTC.

The rearrangement joins TRBV7-9 to TRBJ2-3, with 10 bases aligning to TRBD2. Germline CDR1 is SEHNR and CDR2 is FQNEAQ (reference sequence). The J segment lost 12 bases and the V segment lost 4 bases, leaving 16 bases of the junction unmatched. The CDR3 has 16 residues. CDR3: CASSSITSGDSGRQYF. As DNA, the CDR3 is TGTGCCAGCAGCTCGATCACTAGCGGGGATTCAGGTCGCCAGTATTTT. Supplemented by reference TRBV7-9 and TRBJ2-3, the full variable domain reads DTGVSQNPRHKITKRGQNVTFRCDPISEHNRLYWYRQTLGQGPEFLTYFQNEAQLEKSRLLSDRFSAERPKGSFSTLEIQRTEQGDSAMYLCASSSITSGDSGRQYFGPGTRLTVL.

This chain links TRBV3-1 (or the pseudogene TRBV3-2) with TRBJ2-7, with 11 bases aligning to TRBD1. The ends lost 0 bases at V and 2 bases at J; junction bases unmatched: 9. Looked up from germline, CDR1 is LGHDT and CDR2 is YNNKEL (reference sequence). The CDR3 is made up of 18 amino acids. CDR3 coding DNA: TGTGCCAGCAGCCAAGACGGGGCCGGGGGACAGGGGGCCTACGAGCAGTACGTC. As protein: CASSQDGAGGQGAYEQYV.